The 32 T cell receptor beta chains in this list originate from one sample, sequenced in a study of vaccination effects on CD4 cells after COVID-19. The data were produced by immunoSEQ multiplex PCR, yet TCRdb's version contains in-frame clones alone and is incomplete. In the table there are some 49,000 clones, around four fifths of which are singletons. Subsequent to a culture period of 10 to 11 days, CD4+ T cells were isolated. These receptors have no known antigen. Sequencing used CD4+ T cells from PBMCs cultured without peptide, obtained before COVID-19 vaccination. The source of these receptors is a human donor who had a prior SARS-CoV-2 infection.

The chain has TRBV16 and TRBJ1-3; a possible D gene is TRBD1 (5 bases). Germline CDR1 KGHSY, CDR2 FQNENV. Trimming took 4 bases from V and 2 from J, leaving 15 bases between them. The CDR3 is made up of 16 amino acids. The CDR3, as DNA: TGTGCCAGCAGCCGCCGGGACCCCGCTACTGGAAACACCATATATTTT. It codes for CASSRRDPATGNTIYF.

The rearrangement uses TRBV15 and TRBJ2-7; D perhaps matches TRBD1 (5 bases). V lost 0 bases, J lost 0 bases, and 9 bases lay in between. The length of the CDR3 is 15 residues. CDR1 LNHNV and CDR2 YYDKDF come from the germline V gene (reference sequence). This chain's CDR3 is CATSRDRRGSYEQYF. The CDR3 region has the DNA TGTGCCACCAGCAGAGATAGAAGGGGCTCCTACGAGCAGTACTTC.

The chain is built from TRBV30 and TRBJ2-2; TRBD2 aligns across 9 bases. Germline assignment: CDR1 GTSNPN and CDR2 SVGIG (reference sequence). J lost 6 bases, V lost 2 bases, and 10 bases had no gene match. CDR3 length: 16 amino acids. The CDR3 spells CAWSIRDSGSSGELFF. The DNA for the CDR3 is TGTGCCTGGAGTATTCGGGATAGCGGGAGCTCCGGGGAGCTGTTTTTT.

The rearrangement links TRBV20-1 to TRBJ2-7; 8 bases line up with TRBD2. Germline CDR1 reads DFQATT; CDR2 reads SNEGSKA (reference sequence). This CDR3 spans 11 amino acids. V was pared by 7 bases and J by 5 bases, with 4 bases of the junction left unmatched. CDR3 coding DNA: TGCAGTGTTTACGGGGGGGACGAGCAGTACTTC. It translates to CSVYGGDEQYF.

This clone was recorded only once. The chain couples TRBV3-1 (or the pseudogene TRBV3-2) to TRBJ2-2; 9 bases match TRBD2. The CDR3 has 16 amino acids. The germline V gene has CDR1 LGHDT and CDR2 YNNKEL (reference sequence). V shed 5 bases and J 5 bases; nucleotides not matched to a gene: 9. Here the CDR3 reads CASSAPQRGVTGELFF. The DNA for the CDR3 is TGTGCCAGCAGCGCCCCCCAGCGGGGGGTAACCGGGGAGCTGTTTTTT.

This chain uses TRBV2 with TRBJ1-6, with TRBD1 matching 7 bases. CDR3 size: 17 residues. The germline V gene has CDR1 SNHLY and CDR2 FYNNEI. The V segment lost 1 base and the J segment 1 base; nucleotides outside the gene matches: 4. The CDR3 region is CASSEEGGESYNSPLHF. The DNA of the CDR3 is TGTGCCAGCAGTGAAGAAGGGGGCGAGTCCTATAATTCACCCCTCCACTTT.

The chain recombines TRBV6-5 with TRBJ1-4; D remains ambiguous. The CDR3 length is 15 residues. Germline CDR1 reads MNHEY; CDR2 reads SVGAGI. The germline V and J ends were trimmed by 6 bases and 0 bases, with 11 bases remaining between them. The CDR3 nucleotides read TGTGCCAGCAGAAAAACAGCTGCAACTAATGAAAAACTGTTTTTT. It yields the protein CASRKTAATNEKLFF.

This chain links TRBV5-4 with TRBJ2-1; possibly TRBD2 for D (5 bases). This CDR3 spans 15 amino acids. V gave up 0 bases and J gave up 5 bases, with 12 bases separating them. Germline V gene data show CDR1 as SGHNT and CDR2 as YYREEE (reference sequence). CDR3 region: CASSLESGGHNEQFF. CDR3 bases: TGTGCCAGCAGCTTGGAATCGGGCGGGCACAATGAGCAGTTCTTC.

This clone was seen more than once but under ten times. The gene calls are TRBV2 and TRBJ1-3, with D possibly being TRBD1 (5 bases). Germline V gives CDR1 SNHLY, CDR2 FYNNEI. V was clipped by 6 bases and J by 2 bases, with 14 bases between them. This CDR3 has 15 residues. The CDR3 loop reads CASRAGTMTGNTIYF. The CDR3 nucleotides read TGTGCCAGCAGGGCCGGGACGATGACTGGAAACACCATATATTTT.

The chain has TRBV6-5 and TRBJ2-5; 12 bases match TRBD2. The CDR3 consists of 16 residues. In germline, CDR1 is MNHEY, CDR2 SVGAGI. V lost 2 bases to trimming and J lost 2 bases; unmatched junction nucleotides: 3. The CDR3 sequence is CASSYIGLAGQETQYF. CDR3 bases: TGTGCCAGCAGTTACATAGGACTAGCGGGACAAGAGACCCAGTACTTC.

V and J are TRBV5-6 and TRBJ1-1, with D maybe TRBD1 (6 bases). Trimming cost V 4 bases and J 9 bases, with 19 bases left between them. Germline lookup yields CDR1 SGHDT and CDR2 YYEEEE. The CDR3 is 14 residues long. As DNA, the CDR3 is TGTGCCAGCAGCCGAGAGAGGGGGACTGATAAAGCTTTCTTT. Its translation is CASSRERGTDKAFF.

The J gene is TRBJ2-7, the V gene TRBV7-9; D may be TRBD1 (5 bases). The CDR3 is made up of 13 amino acids. The V gene lost 0 bases and the J gene lost 5 bases, with 8 bases spanning the gap. The germline CDR1 and CDR2 sequences are SEHNR and FQNEAQ (reference sequence). CDR3 loop: CASSLAGVDEQYF. Written as DNA, the CDR3 is TGTGCCAGCAGCTTAGCAGGGGTGGACGAGCAGTACTTC.

J is TRBJ2-7 and V is TRBV19; 7 positions match TRBD2. Trimming cost V 6 bases and J 3 bases; bases outside gene matches: 8. Looked up from germline, CDR1 is LNHDA and CDR2 is SQIVND (reference sequence). The CDR3 contains 14 residues. DNA for the CDR3: TGTGCCAGTAGCATCTCCGGGACTATCTACGAGCAGTACTTC. It specifies CASSISGTIYEQYF.

The CDR3 reads CASSDPGQSYEQYF. The CDR3 DNA follows: TGTGCCAGCAGTGATCCGGGACAAAGCTACGAGCAGTACTTC. The rearrangement uses TRBV25-1 and TRBJ2-7, with a weak D call TRBD1 (6 bases). CDR1 is MGHDK, CDR2 SYGVNS, per germline. There are 14 residues in the CDR3. Trimming stripped 3 bases from V and 3 bases from J, with 12 bases between.

The chain combines TRBV15 with TRBJ2-5; 7 bases match TRBD1. The CDR3 sequence is 14 residues long. Germline CDR1 and CDR2: LNHNV and YYDKDF (reference sequence). After removal of 2 bases from V and 7 bases from J, the junction contained 7 bases not matched to a gene. The CDR3 DNA follows: TGTGCCACCAGCAGAAGGGACAGATCTGGGACCCAGTACTTC. Translated, it gives CATSRRDRSGTQYF.

This chain joins TRBV5-4 and TRBJ1-1; D not certain. Looked up from germline, CDR1 is SGHNT and CDR2 is YYREEE (reference sequence). V gave up 3 bases and J gave up 3 bases, with 12 bases separating them. There are 14 residues in the CDR3. The CDR3, as DNA: TGTGCCAGCAGCTCCCGGACGGCAGACACTGAAGCTTTCTTT. Its protein product is CASSSRTADTEAFF. The entire variable domain, with the rest obtained from reference TRBV5-4 and TRBJ1-1, is as follows: ETGVTQSPTHLIKTRGQQVTLRCSSQSGHNTVSWYQQALGQGPQFIFQYYREEENGRGNFPPRFSGLQFPNYSSELNVNALELDDSALYLCASSSRTADTEAFFGQGTRLTVV.

The V call is TRBV24-1, the J call TRBJ2-1, with TRBD2 matching over 9 bases. This CDR3 has 17 amino acids. V lost 4 bases to trimming and J lost 0 bases; unmatched junction nucleotides: 6. Germline CDR1 is KGHDR and CDR2 is SFDVKD. This chain's CDR3 is CATSERTSASSYNEQFF. The CDR3 DNA follows: TGTGCCACCAGTGAACGGACTAGCGCTAGCTCCTACAATGAGCAGTTCTTC.

This clone has just a few counts. The chain is built from TRBV21-1 and TRBJ1-2; the DNA was not compared with TRBD1, the D call given in the table. TRBV21-1 corresponds to a pseudogene. The CDR3 contains 14 residues. The CDR3 bases are TGTGCCAGCAGCAAGCCACGGGACAAATATGGCTACACCTTC. This codes for CASSKPRDKYGYTF.

V is TRBV5-6 and J is TRBJ2-7; 9 nucleotides align to TRBD2. CDR1 is SGHDT, CDR2 YYEEEE, per germline. Germline trimming cut 4 bases from V and 3 bases from J; bases unmatched to any gene: 8. This CDR3 comprises 15 residues. The DNA of the CDR3 is TGTGCCAGCAGCGCGGGACTAGCTGGTCTCTACGAGCAGTACTTC. Its protein product is CASSAGLAGLYEQYF.

The chain carries TRBV6-5 and TRBJ2-7; TRBD2 might be the D (7 bases). Germline assignment: CDR1 MNHEY and CDR2 SVGAGI. Trimming removed 0 bases from V and 1 base from J, with 13 bases in between. CDR3 length equals 16 residues. Here the CDR3 DNA reads TGTGCCAGCAGTTACTCGGGGGGGCGCGTTTCCTACGAGCAGTACTTC. Its protein product is CASSYSGGRVSYEQYF.

The chain joins TRBV11-1 to TRBJ2-1, with a weak D call TRBD2 (5 bases). The CDR3 length is 13 residues. Germline assignment: CDR1 SGHAT and CDR2 FQDESV (reference sequence). V was pared by 4 bases and J by 10 bases, with 14 bases between. CDR3 bases: TGTGCCAGCAGCTCCCGAAGAGGGATCGAGCAGTTCTTC. Translation gives CASSSRRGIEQFF.

This clone was found a few times. This chain connects TRBV6-6 to TRBJ2-7, with TRBD1 as a possible D gene (5 bases). Germline lookup yields CDR1 MNHNY and CDR2 SVGAGI (reference sequence). The CDR3 sequence is 13 residues long. V lost 6 bases and J lost 5, with 14 bases in between. CDR3 region: CASRVTVSDEQYF. The CDR3 DNA follows: TGTGCCAGCAGGGTGACAGTTTCGGACGAGCAGTACTTC.

CDR3 sequence: CASRGPSGFITEAFF. The CDR3 DNA reads TGTGCCAGCAGAGGCCCTTCGGGGTTCATCACTGAAGCTTTCTTT. J is TRBJ1-1 and V is TRBV27; D call uncertain. Trimming removed 6 bases at V and 4 bases at J, with 18 bases between. The CDR3 spans 15 residues. Germline V gene lookup returns CDR1 MNHEY and CDR2 SMNVEV (reference sequence).

The chain links TRBV2 to TRBJ2-3; possible D gene TRBD1, 5 bases. The CDR3 is made up of 15 amino acids. Trimming cost V 2 bases and J 2 bases, with 11 bases left between them. From germline, CDR1 is SNHLY and CDR2 FYNNEI. CDR3 protein: CASSEFGAYTDTQYF. The CDR3 DNA is TGTGCCAGCAGTGAATTTGGGGCATACACAGATACGCAGTATTTT.

The rearrangement joins TRBV7-2 to TRBJ1-4; no definite D call. In germline, CDR1 is SGHTA, CDR2 FQGNSA. The CDR3 has 14 residues. Trimming stripped 0 bases from V and 8 bases from J, with 10 bases between. CDR3 protein: CASSLAKLSEKLFF. The CDR3 coding sequence is TGTGCCAGCAGCTTAGCGAAACTCTCGGAAAAACTGTTTTTT. Combining the CDR3 with reference TRBV7-2 and TRBJ1-4 gives the whole variable domain GAGVSQSPSNKVTEKGKDVELRCDPISGHTALYWYRQSLGQGLEFLIYFQGNSAPDKSGLPSDRFSAERTGGSVSTLTIQRTQQEDSAVYLCASSLAKLSEKLFFGSGTQLSVL.

Only one count was recorded for this clone. The chain joins TRBV4-2 to TRBJ2-3; D not certain. The CDR3 spans 15 residues. Trimming took 0 bases from V and 3 from J, leaving 10 bases between them. Germline-derived CDR1 and CDR2 are LGHNA and YNFKEQ. CDR3 DNA sequence: TGTGCCAGCAGCCAAGATGGGTCAAGAACAGATACGCAGTATTTT. It yields the protein CASSQDGSRTDTQYF.

The chain links TRBV11-3 to TRBJ2-4, with TRBD2 identical over 7 bases. V shed 0 bases, J shed 9 bases, and the junction held 2 bases outside the gene matches. The CDR3 extends over 13 amino acids. The germline V gene encodes CDR1 SGHNT and CDR2 YENEEA. As DNA, the CDR3 is TGTGCCAGCAGCTTAGAGGGGACTACCATTCAGTACTTC. Its translation: CASSLEGTTIQYF.

The J gene is TRBJ2-7, the V gene TRBV18; 11 bases line up with TRBD2. This CDR3 contains 14 residues. Looked up from germline, CDR1 is KGHSH and CDR2 is LQKENI. Unmatched junction bases numbered 10, after V lost 6 bases and J lost 9 bases. The CDR3 DNA reads TGTGCCAGCTCTAGCGGGACTAGCGGTCCCGGGCAGTACTTC. Protein product: CASSSGTSGPGQYF. Combining the CDR3 with reference TRBV18 and TRBJ2-7 gives the whole variable domain NAGVMQNPRHLVRRRGQEARLRCSPMKGHSHVYWYRQLPEEGLKFMVYLQKENIIDESGMPKERFSAEFPKEGPSILRIQQVVRGDSAAYFCASSSGTSGPGQYFGPGTRLTVT.

This clone has more than one count but fewer than ten. The chain employs TRBV6-5 and TRBJ1-2, with a possible D match to TRBD1 (5 bases). The V gene lost 7 bases and the J gene lost 4 bases, with 13 bases spanning the gap. The CDR3 sequence is 13 residues long. Germline assignment: CDR1 MNHEY and CDR2 SVGAGI. This CDR3 reads CASTAGPLYGYTF. The CDR3 region has the DNA TGTGCCAGCACAGCGGGACCGCTCTATGGCTACACCTTC.

This clone was seen only a few times. This chain links TRBV19 with TRBJ2-1; D ambiguous. V lost 5 bases, J lost 0 bases, and 5 bases lay in between. The CDR3 contains 13 residues. The germline gives CDR1 LNHDA, CDR2 SQIVND (reference sequence). CDR3: CASSFSSYNEQFF. The CDR3 bases are TGTGCCAGTAGTTTTAGCTCCTACAATGAGCAGTTCTTC.

This clone is medium-sized (0.01 to 0.1%) within its sample. The genes are TRBV9 and TRBJ2-3; maybe TRBD2 (5 bases). The CDR3 consists of 16 residues. Germline-derived CDR1 and CDR2 are SGDLS and YYNGEE. V lost 0 bases, J lost 1 base, and 12 bases lay in between. CDR3 amino acids: CASSVGLWTGTDTQYF. CDR3 coding DNA: TGTGCCAGCAGCGTAGGTCTTTGGACTGGCACAGATACGCAGTATTTT. Full variable domain (outside the CDR3, taken from reference TRBV9 and TRBJ2-3): DSGVTQTPKHLITATGQRVTLRCSPRSGDLSVYWYQQSLDQGLQFLIQYYNGEERAKGNILERFSAQQFPDLHSELNLSSLELGDSALYFCASSVGLWTGTDTQYFGPGTRLTVL.

The CDR3 spells CASSPRGVSGGSGEQYF. The CDR3 DNA sequence: TGTGCCAGCAGCCCTAGGGGGGTTAGCGGGGGGTCTGGTGAGCAGTACTTC. The V and J genes are TRBV13 and TRBJ2-7; TRBD2 aligns across 10 bases. The germline V gene encodes CDR1 PRHDT and CDR2 FYEKMQ (reference sequence). This CDR3 has 17 amino acids. The J segment lost 7 bases and the V segment lost 5 bases, leaving 17 bases of the junction unmatched.